Given below is one TCR beta chain in context. The antigen is undetermined. These data belong to a study of cytomegalovirus exposure and HLA in healthy donors. Looking at the study overall: Later, an analysis reported that the approximately 120 validation repertoires had used the same platform as the approximately 670 first-cohort repertoires. Regarding the study as a whole: Overall, 164 TCR beta chains were annotated as cytomegalovirus-associated. Cytomegalovirus status was reportedly diagnosed by the classifier with high specificity and sensitivity.

Clones were read by immunoSEQ multiplex PCR, and TCRdb kept only the in-frame ones, dropping some. The sample has around 60,000 clones; under 95% are singletons. Trimming stripped 0 bases from V and 8 bases from J, with 14 bases between. The V gene's germline CDR1 is MNHNY and CDR2 SVGAGI (reference sequence). This CDR3 comprises 15 residues. The genes are TRBV6-6 and TRBJ1-3; D uncertain. The source of this sequence is a man aged 18 to 29 in good health and CMV-seronegative. The source material was PBMCs. The CDR3 is CASSYSYGLSDTIYF. For the CDR3, the DNA is TGTGCCAGCAGTTACTCTTACGGGCTTAGCGACACCATATATTTT.